These 5 T cell receptor beta chains originate from one sample sequenced in a study of blood T cell repertoires in COVID-19. Here immunoSEQ multiplex PCR was the method, and the copy in TCRdb shows in-frame clones only, minus some. This sample carries about 35,000 clones, about four fifths of them seen once, and the ten largest clones take about 3.9%. Sequences were obtained from peripheral blood. These receptors came from a man aged 45 to 65 with acute or convalescent COVID-19.

V and J are TRBV10-3 and TRBJ2-5; a possible D gene is TRBD2 (5 bases). CDR3 length equals 13 residues. Germline values: CDR1 ENHRY, CDR2 SYGVKD. The V gene lost 11 bases and the J gene lost 1 base, with 14 bases spanning the gap. CDR3 in amino acids: CASSPGVQETQYF. DNA of the CDR3: TGTGCCTCCAGTCCCGGGGTCCAAGAGACCCAGTACTTC.

J is TRBJ2-1 and V is TRBV6-1; TRBD2 matches 13 bases. CDR1 and CDR2 (germline): MNHNS, SASEGT. After removal of 4 bases from V and 2 bases from J, the junction contained 2 bases not matched to a gene. CDR3 length: 16 amino acids. CDR3 bases: TGTGCCAGCAGTGGACTAGCGGGAGGCCCCTACAATGAGCAGTTCTTC. Protein: CASSGLAGGPYNEQFF.

V usage is TRBV20-1 and J usage is TRBJ1-5, with 10 bases identical to TRBD1. Germline values: CDR1 DFQATT, CDR2 SNEGSKA (reference sequence). The length of the CDR3 is 17 residues. J was trimmed by 0 bases and V by 3 bases; bases with no gene match: 8. The CDR3 bases are TGCAGTGCTAGTACCGGGACAGGGGTGGGTAGCAATCAGCCCCAGCATTTT. Its translation: CSASTGTGVGSNQPQHF.

Within the sample, this clone is medium-sized. V is TRBV25-1 and J is TRBJ1-5; D may be TRBD1 (6 bases). Germline CDR1 and CDR2: MGHDK and SYGVNS. Trimming left V 4 bases short and J 7 bases short, with 11 bases between. The CDR3 contains 13 residues. CDR3 bases: TGTGCCAGCAGTGGGGCAGGGGCGCAGCCCCAGCATTTT. This translates into CASSGAGAQPQHF.

The gene calls are TRBV6-5 and TRBJ2-7; 8 bases match TRBD1. CDR3 length: 16 residues. V trimming: 2 bases; J trimming: 4 bases; junction bases outside the gene matches: 10. Germline CDR1 and CDR2: MNHEY and SVGAGI. The CDR3 region is CASSYTSQGGGYEQYF. The CDR3, as DNA: TGTGCCAGCAGTTACACCTCACAGGGGGGTGGGTACGAGCAGTACTTC.